This T cell receptor beta chain was observed in a study of blood T cell repertoires in COVID-19 (dated by TCRdb to between 2020 and 2021). About the investigation overall: The collaborator samples originated in the United States, Italy and Spain and spanned the acute and convalescent phases of COVID-19. Samples were obtained from the ongoing ImmuneRACE study (first 160 participants) and from some 1,300 subjects provided by 6 global collaborators. The material from the prospective study consisted of cDNA or gDNA derived from T cells, B-cell-depleted T cells, or PBMCs. The repertoires were released in a freely available public database intended as a resource for research on the immune response to SARS-CoV-2. The dataset comprised deeply sampled blood TCRbeta repertoires from subjects exposed to, actively infected with, or recovered from COVID-19. Sample metadata almost always included a de-identified subject ID, COVID-19 status, age in years and sex. Where available, HLA class I and class II types were taken from metadata supplied by the sample provider and were not determined by assay-based typing.

TCRbeta CDR3 regions were amplified from genomic DNA using the immunoSEQ Assay, a bias-controlled multiplex PCR. Turning to the authors' computational methods: Within the assay, amplification of reference gene primers was used to estimate how many nucleated cells each sample contained. To quantify the absolute abundance of each unique TCRbeta CDR3 rearrangement, sequence reads were collapsed and filtered. For each sample, productive Simpson clonality was calculated by taking the square root of Simpson's diversity index across productive rearrangements. TCRdb limited this immuneACCESS table to in-frame rearrangements with V and J called. A share of clones is missing; checked studies link under half to unresolved V genes, and the rest is unexplained. V and J calls plus clone size are reproduced from that table; the DNA served to infer D and trimming. The sample data list roughly 84,000 clones, and roughly 80% of these were observed just once. The ten largest clones capture roughly a sixth of the sample.

This clone was detected only once. Its antigen is currently not known. The input lacks base qualities; no much larger clone sits a single base away. The collaborating institutions used their own protocols to collect whole blood in K2EDTA tubes. Collaborator samples were shipped for TCRbeta analysis as frozen whole blood, isolated PBMCs, or DNA extracted from either sample type. From V the trimming removes 7 bases and from J it removes 6 bases, while the gene matches leave 2 bases of the junction unaccounted for. Per the germline V gene, SQVTM is the CDR1 and ANQGSEA is the CDR2. Including cysteine and phenylalanine, the CDR3 has 12 amino acids. Just the 36-base CDR3 DNA is kept, in frame starting at base 1. Broader findings and caveats from the paper: Clinical and demographic metadata were provided uncurated, with the amount varying by source and participant.

This TCR was recovered from a woman of 80 years or more with acute or convalescent COVID-19. Sequencing was performed on peripheral blood. The sequence joins TRBV29-1 to TRBJ1-5; the central 11 bases match TRBD1. The CDR3 here reads CSAGTGGQPQHF. The base sequence is TGCAGCGCCGGGACAGGGGGTCAGCCCCAGCATTTT.